One sample yielded the 32 T cell receptor beta chains listed below, sequenced in a study of T cell clonality in common variable immunodeficiency. Sequenced by immunoSEQ multiplex PCR; TCRdb stores in-frame clones only, minus some. This repertoire holds about 43,000 clones, and none appear only once. Sequencing used peripheral blood mononuclear cells. These receptors were obtained from a person aged 18-70 years in good health.

This clone was counted at least ten times. CDR3 loop: CASSIASRDLPFEQYF. The CDR3 bases that were read are TGTGCCAGTAGTATCGCTAGCCGAGACCTCCCCTTCGAG. V gene TRBV19 combines with J gene TRBJ2-7; tentative D call: TRBD2 (5 bases). The read is 3 residues too short to cover the CDR3 end, so that end is filled in from the germline J gene. Germline lookup yields CDR1 LNHDA and CDR2 SQIVND (reference sequence). Trimming pared 3 bases from V and 6 bases from J, leaving 21 bases between. This CDR3 comprises 16 residues.

This clone has only a few counts. With the read ending 3 residues before the CDR3 end, the germline J gene is used to fill in that end. The V and J genes are TRBV19 and TRBJ1-2; maybe TRBD1 (6 bases). The germline V gene has CDR1 LNHDA and CDR2 SQIVND (reference sequence). CDR3 size: 15 residues. CDR3 DNA, as far as it was read: TGTGCCAGTAGTATTATAGGGGGTTCCTACAATGAC. Its protein product is CASSIIGGSYND. The CDR3 in full is CASSIIGGSYNDYTF.

This clone was observed many times. The read ends 3 residues shy of where the CDR3 ends; the end is completed using the germline J gene. The rearrangement uses TRBV29-1 and TRBJ2-7; 9 bases match TRBD1. Per the germline V gene, CDR1 is SQVTM and CDR2 is ANQGSEA. The junction had 10 bases not matched to a gene; V was cut back by 4 bases and J by 6 bases. The CDR3 extends over 14 amino acids. CDR3 sequence: CSVAGWTGEGEQYF. The sequenced part of the CDR3 DNA is TGCAGCGTTGCTGGTTGGACAGGGGAGGGCGAG.

With respect to this clone: The DNA ends 3 residues before the CDR3 does, and the rest of the CDR3 is filled in from the germline J gene. The chain carries TRBV19 and TRBJ1-2, with 7 bases fitting TRBD1. Germline V gene sequence: CDR1 LNHDA, CDR2 SQIVND (reference sequence). The CDR3 is made up of 12 amino acids. After removal of 5 bases from V and 7 bases from J, the junction contained 4 bases not matched to a gene. The part of the CDR3 DNA that was read is TGTGCCAGTAGTTACAGGGGTCCTGGC. Translated, it gives CASSYRGPG. The whole CDR3 sequence reads CASSYRGPGYTF.

This clone was recorded many times. The missing CDR3 end, 3 residues past where the read stops, is filled in from the germline J gene. The rearrangement uses TRBV30 and TRBJ2-1; 8 bases are shared with TRBD2. The CDR3 has 16 residues. V gave up 0 bases and J gave up 1 base; unmatched junction bases: 5. Germline values: CDR1 GTSNPN, CDR2 SVGIG (reference sequence). The CDR3 bases that were read are TGTGCCTGGAGTGTAAAGGCGGGGGGATCCTACAATGAG. Its protein is CAWSVKAGGSYNE. The full CDR3 reads CAWSVKAGGSYNEQFF.

This clone was found many times. The read ends 3 residues before the CDR3 terminus; that terminus is restored from the germline J gene. The rearrangement joins TRBV5-5 to TRBJ1-6, with 7 bases matching TRBD1. V gave up 4 bases and J gave up 7 bases; unmatched junction bases: 8. The length of the CDR3 is 15 residues. The germline gives CDR1 SGHKS, CDR2 YYEKEE (reference sequence). CDR3 in amino acids: CASSSPTGDNSPLHF. The covered CDR3 bases are TGTGCCAGCAGCAGCCCTACAGGGGACAATTCACCC.

This clone was picked up many times. The read gets to within 3 residues of the CDR3 end, and the germline J gene fills in the rest. V gene TRBV7-2 combines with J gene TRBJ1-2, with a weak D call TRBD1 (5 bases). The V gene's germline CDR1 is SGHTA and CDR2 FQGNSA. This CDR3 comprises 14 residues. Here the CDR3 reads CASSLGQGGVGYTF. CDR3 DNA, as far as it was read: TGTGCCAGCAGCTTAGGCCAAGGAGGGGTCGGC.

In regard to this clone: The read stops 3 residues short of the end of the CDR3; the missing end is completed from the germline J gene. The chain employs TRBV20-1 and TRBJ2-3, with 7 bases lining up with TRBD1. The germline V gene has CDR1 DFQATT and CDR2 SNEGSKA (reference sequence). CDR3 length equals 12 residues. Losses at the gene ends were 6 bases for V and 4 bases for J; bases not matched to a gene: 4. Incomplete CDR3 DNA: TGCAGTGCACAGGGGAGACCAGATACG. Amino acids: CSAQGRPDT. The entire CDR3 is CSAQGRPDTQYF.

This clone was observed at least ten times. Read coverage stops 3 residues before the CDR3 terminus; the germline J gene supplies the remainder. The rearrangement joins TRBV5-4 to TRBJ2-5, with D unresolved. Germline V gene lookup returns CDR1 SGHNT and CDR2 YYREEE (reference sequence). The CDR3 spans 15 residues. The V and J ends lost 0 bases and 4 bases respectively, with 13 bases between them. The CDR3: CASSLGDVSGETQYF. CDR3 DNA (partial): TGTGCCAGCAGCTTGGGAGATGTGTCGGGAGAGACC.

In its sample, this clone was seen many times. The read halts 3 residues ahead of the CDR3 end, with the missing end drawn from the germline J gene. This chain connects TRBV20-1 to TRBJ1-2; TRBD1 matches at 8 bases. With 3 bases clipped from V and 4 bases from J, the junction kept 4 bases outside the gene matches. The CDR3 sequence is 13 residues long. Germline V gene lookup returns CDR1 DFQATT and CDR2 SNEGSKA (reference sequence). Here the CDR3 reads CSASPGTGYGYTF. The part of the CDR3 DNA that was read is TGCAGTGCTAGCCCCGGGACAGGCTATGGC.

The sample holds many counts of this clone. The read terminates 3 residues ahead of where the CDR3 ends, so the germline J gene completes it. The chain is built from TRBV20-1 and TRBJ1-5; 8 bases are a match to TRBD1. The CDR3 has 14 residues. J lost 1 base, V lost 1 base, and 0 bases had no gene match. The V gene's germline CDR1 is DFQATT and CDR2 SNEGSKA (reference sequence). CDR3 DNA, as far as it was read: TGCAGTGCTAGAGGGACAGGGAGCAATCAGCCC. Residues: CSARGTGSNQP. The full CDR3 protein is CSARGTGSNQPQHF.

The CDR3 spells CASSPNRANDYTF. Incomplete CDR3 DNA: TGTGCCAGCAGCCCGAACAGGGCGAATGAC. The gene calls are TRBV6-2 or TRBV6-3 and TRBJ1-2, with D possibly matching TRBD1 (6 bases). The read comes to an end 3 residues before the CDR3 does, leaving the germline J gene to fill in the end. The CDR3 has 13 amino acids. The germline CDR1 and CDR2 sequences are MNHEY and SVGEGT.

This clone was found many times. The junction departs from germline at one end; a sequencing error may be responsible. Read coverage stops 3 residues before the CDR3 terminus; the germline J gene supplies the remainder. The chain links TRBV4-2 to TRBJ2-3; D may be TRBD2 (5 bases). CDR1 LGHNA and CDR2 YNFKEQ come from the germline V gene. The CDR3 runs 15 residues. The CDR3 region is CASSQDGRGPDTQYF. The CDR3 bases that were read are TGCGCCAGCAGCCAAGATGGACGGGGTCCGGATACG.

This clone was observed many times. The sequenced fragment ends 3 residues before the CDR3 boundary, so the rest is inferred from the germline J gene. This chain links TRBV19 with TRBJ1-2, with unresolved D. Trimming cost V 5 bases and J 2 bases, with 6 bases left between them. The CDR3 has 12 amino acids. CDR1 and CDR2 (germline): LNHDA, SQIVND (reference sequence). Partial CDR3 DNA: TGTGCCAGTAGTGCCTACAACTATGGC. As protein: CASSAYNYG. The whole CDR3 reads CASSAYNYGYTF. Together with reference TRBV19 and TRBJ1-2, the CDR3 gives the full variable domain: DGGITQSPKYLFRKEGQNVTLSCEQNLNHDAMYWYRQDPGQGLRLIYYSQIVNDFQKGDIAEGYSVSREKKESFPLTVTSAQKNPTAFYLCASSAYNYGYTFGSGTRLTVV.

This clone was recorded many times. The CDR3 extends 3 residues past the end of the read, so its final part is completed from the germline J gene. V gene TRBV12-5 combines with J gene TRBJ2-3; D call uncertain. The CDR3 is made up of 17 amino acids. Per the germline V gene, CDR1 is LGHNT and CDR2 is FRNRAP. CDR3: CASGLAPKMYSNQPQYF. Partial CDR3 DNA: TGTGCTAGTGGTTTGGCCCCGAAGATGTATAGCAATCAGCCG. Full variable domain (remainder filled in from reference TRBV12-5 and TRBJ2-3): DARVTQTPRHKVTEMGQEVTMRCQPILGHNTVFWYRQTMMQGLELLAYFRNRAPLDDSGMPKDRFSAEMPDATLATLKIQPSEPRDSAVYFCASGLAPKMYSNQPQYFGPGTRLTVL.

This clone has at least ten counts. The CDR3 end is not reached by the read, which stops 3 residues before it; the germline J gene fills it in. The chain is built from TRBV7-6 and TRBJ2-5; 7 bases are shared with TRBD2. CDR1 SGHVS and CDR2 FNYEAQ come from the germline V gene. This CDR3 contains 15 residues. V dropped 3 bases and J dropped 2; count of bases not matched to a gene: 6. CDR3 DNA (partial): TGTGCCAGCAGCTTGAGCGGGAATAGGCAAGAGACC. As protein: CASSLSGNRQET. The whole CDR3 sequence is CASSLSGNRQETQYF. Full variable domain (missing parts from reference TRBV7-6 and TRBJ2-5): GAGVSQSPRYKVTKRGQDVALRCDPISGHVSLYWYRQALGQGPEFLTYFNYEAQQDKSGLPNDRFSAERPEGSISTLTIQRTEQRDSAMYRCASSLSGNRQETQYFGPGTRLLVL.

This clone has ten or more counts. The read falls 3 residues short of the CDR3 end, and the missing part is taken from the germline J gene. This chain uses TRBV20-1 with TRBJ2-7, with TRBD2 matching 8 bases. V gave up 0 bases and J gave up 5 bases; unmatched junction bases: 12. Germline loops: CDR1 DFQATT, CDR2 SNEGSKA (reference sequence). The CDR3 spans 16 residues. The sequenced CDR3 bases are TGCAGTGCTAGAGATCTGAGCGGGAGCGTCGTCCACGAG. This sequence encodes CSARDLSGSVVHE. The entire CDR3 is CSARDLSGSVVHEQYF.

This clone was seen only a few times. The read terminates 3 residues before the CDR3 end, so the remaining end is supplied by the germline J gene. This chain connects TRBV2 to TRBJ2-3; 13 bases match TRBD2. The CDR3 consists of 15 residues. Germline V gives CDR1 SNHLY, CDR2 FYNNEI. The ends lost 6 bases at V and 6 bases at J; junction bases unmatched: 6. The DNA read from the CDR3 is TGTGCCAGCAGAGGACTAGCGGGGGACCTGGATACG. Amino acid sequence: CASRGLAGDLDT. The full CDR3 sequence reads CASRGLAGDLDTQYF.

Notes on this clone: Read coverage stops 3 residues before the CDR3 terminus; the germline J gene supplies the remainder. This rearrangement joins TRBV5-3 to TRBJ1-6; 7 bases align to TRBD1. TRBV5-3 is recorded as an ORF, its role being uncertain. The CDR3 totals 16 residues. The ends lost 4 bases at V and 5 bases at J; junction bases unmatched: 9. The sequenced CDR3 bases are TGTGCCAGAAGCCTCTACGACAGGGTAGATAATTCACCC. It translates to CARSLYDRVDNSP. The CDR3 in its entirety is CARSLYDRVDNSPLHF.

Ten or more counts support this clone. The read stops 3 residues short of the end of the CDR3; the missing end is completed from the germline J gene. Other DNA sequences in this specimen translate into the identical CDR3. The V gene is TRBV19, the J gene TRBJ1-1; D gene unclear. Germline V gene data show CDR1 as LNHDA and CDR2 as SQIVND (reference sequence). Trimming stripped 0 bases from V and 4 bases from J, with 9 bases between. The CDR3 extends over 14 amino acids. This CDR3 reads CASSIDRVFTEAFF. The part of the CDR3 DNA that was read is TGTGCCAGTAGTATAGATCGGGTGTTCACTGAA.

This clone was seen repeatedly, ten times or more. The observed sequence ends 3 residues before the CDR3 terminus, with the missing tail filled in from the germline J gene. J is TRBJ1-4 and V is TRBV30, with D possibly being TRBD1 (5 bases). CDR3 length: 14 residues. V was cut by 4 bases and J by 1 base, with 10 bases left in between. Per germline, CDR1 GTSNPN and CDR2 SVGIG (reference sequence). CDR3 in amino acids: CAWNEQGTNEKLFF. The covered CDR3 bases are TGTGCCTGGAATGAGCAGGGAACTAATGAAAAA.

This clone was picked up many times. The CDR3 extends 3 residues past the end of the read, so its final part is completed from the germline J gene. The chain couples TRBV4-1 to TRBJ2-7; TRBD1 matches 7 bases. In germline, CDR1 is MGHRA, CDR2 YSYEKL. This CDR3 is built from 16 residues. Trimming took 0 bases from V and 3 from J; bases not matched to a gene: 8. The covered CDR3 bases are TGCGCCAGCAGCCAAGAATGGGGGACAGAGAACTACGAG. Translated, it gives CASSQEWGTENYE. The complete CDR3 reads CASSQEWGTENYEQYF.

Remarks on this clone: The read ends 3 residues shy of where the CDR3 ends; the end is completed using the germline J gene. The rearrangement joins TRBV20-1 to TRBJ2-1, with TRBD1 as a possible D gene (7 bases). CDR3 size: 13 residues. With 2 bases removed from V and 9 bases from J, the gap between germline ends came to 14 bases. Germline V gene data show CDR1 as DFQATT and CDR2 as SNEGSKA (reference sequence). The CDR3 is CSARSAGGREQFF. The part of the CDR3 DNA that was read is TGCAGTGCTAGATCGGCAGGGGGGCGTGAG.

This clone was recorded many times. The read ends 3 residues before the CDR3 terminus; that terminus is restored from the germline J gene. This chain joins TRBV30 and TRBJ1-4, with a possible D match to TRBD1 (5 bases). Trimming stripped 3 bases from V and 3 bases from J, with 14 bases between. The CDR3 is made up of 15 amino acids. Germline V gives CDR1 GTSNPN, CDR2 SVGIG (reference sequence). The sequenced part of the CDR3 DNA is TGTGCCTGGAGAGCAGGGTCGCTTGCTAATGAAAAA. Translating gives CAWRAGSLANEK. The complete CDR3 protein is CAWRAGSLANEKLFF.

This clone was found a few times. The junction departs from germline at one end; a sequencing error may be responsible. From the germline J gene comes the end of the CDR3, since the read stops 3 residues before it. V gene TRBV7-4 combines with J gene TRBJ1-3; 7 bases map to TRBD1. The CDR3 totals 16 residues. Germline V CDR1 and CDR2: SGHVT, SQSDAQ. CDR3 DNA (partial): TGCACCAGCTTTCCCTCAGGGGGGTACTCTGGAAACACC. Translating gives CTSFPSGGYSGNT. Given in full, the CDR3 is CTSFPSGGYSGNTIYF.

This clone was seen many times. The read finishes 3 residues shy of the CDR3 end, and the germline J gene is used to complete it. The rearrangement joins TRBV5-6 to TRBJ1-5; D is unresolved. The germline CDR1 and CDR2 sequences are SGHDT and YYEEEE. V was cut by 0 bases and J by 8 bases, with 9 bases left in between. This CDR3 is built from 13 residues. The covered CDR3 bases are TGTGCCAGCAGCTTGGCTAGCGGGGAGCCC. Translation: CASSLASGEP. In full, the CDR3 is CASSLASGEPQHF.

This clone was observed at least ten times. The part of the CDR3 DNA that was read is TGTGCCAGCAGCCTTGGAGGGGGGGCAGATACG. Its translation: CASSLGGGADT. The CDR3, in full, reads CASSLGGGADTQYF. V gene TRBV7-8 combines with J gene TRBJ2-3, with a tentative D call TRBD2 (7 bases). The CDR3 goes on 3 residues after the read ends, and that part is filled in from the germline J gene. The germline gives CDR1 SGHVS, CDR2 FQNEAQ. Trimming took off 5 bases at V and 4 bases at J, with 13 bases between the two ends. The CDR3 length is 14 residues.

This clone occurred many times. The CDR3 extends 3 residues past the end of the read, so its final part is completed from the germline J gene. This chain joins TRBV2 and TRBJ2-5; TRBD2 matches at 7 bases. V shed 6 bases, J shed 1 base, and the junction held 5 bases outside the gene matches. The CDR3 consists of 14 residues. Germline V gene sequence: CDR1 SNHLY, CDR2 FYNNEI. The part of the CDR3 DNA that was read is TGTGCCAGCAGGGGGGGGACTATCCAAGAGACC. This encodes CASRGGTIQET. The full-length CDR3 reads as CASRGGTIQETQYF.

This clone was counted many times. Read coverage stops 3 residues before the CDR3 terminus; the germline J gene supplies the remainder. The chain has TRBV6-1 and TRBJ1-1; 8 bases match TRBD1. The CDR3 length is 14 residues. The V gene's germline CDR1 is MNHNS and CDR2 SASEGT. J was trimmed by 2 bases and V by 4 bases; bases with no gene match: 3. The CDR3 sequence is CASSADRGNTEAFF. The CDR3 bases that were read are TGTGCCAGCAGTGCCGACAGGGGTAACACTGAA.

This clone was seen many times. The DNA ends 3 residues before the CDR3 does, and the rest of the CDR3 is filled in from the germline J gene. The chain carries TRBV2 and TRBJ2-1, with D tentatively TRBD1 (6 bases). Germline CDR1 SNHLY, CDR2 FYNNEI. The CDR3 sequence is 16 residues long. V dropped 3 bases and J dropped 4 bases, with 16 bases sitting between them. The CDR3 is CASSDPGDRGYNEQFF. The DNA read from the CDR3 is TGTGCCAGCAGTGACCCGGGCGATAGGGGGTACAATGAG.

This clone was counted ten times or more. The read ends 3 residues before the CDR3 terminus; that terminus is restored from the germline J gene. The chain couples TRBV6-2 or TRBV6-3 to TRBJ2-3, with 14 positions matching TRBD2. The junction had 8 bases not matched to a gene; V was cut back by 6 bases and J by 6 bases. CDR1 is MNHEY and CDR2 is SVGEGT in the germline V gene. This CDR3 has 16 amino acids. The sequenced CDR3 bases are TGTGCCAGCAGACCCGGGACTAGCGGGAGATTGGATACG. It specifies CASRPGTSGRLDT. The whole CDR3 protein reads CASRPGTSGRLDTQYF.

This clone was found many times. Coverage ceases 3 residues before the CDR3 finishes, and the germline J gene fills in the end. The chain joins TRBV5-4 to TRBJ1-4; D might be TRBD1 (5 bases). Looked up from germline, CDR1 is SGHNT and CDR2 is YYREEE (reference sequence). The CDR3 sequence is 15 residues long. This chain's CDR3 is CASSLDGGTDSPLFF. The sequenced CDR3 bases are TGTGCCAGCAGCTTGGATGGGGGGACCGATTCACCA.